The entry below gives a single T cell receptor (beta chain) sequence along with its context. Its antigen is unidentified. Each sample had two DNA replicates, approximately 0.49 ug blood or about 1.5 ug tissue. Sequenced by immunoSEQ multiplex PCR; TCRdb stores in-frame clones only, minus some. This sample yields about 51,000 clones, of which around 78% are seen a single time; about 3.4% belongs to the top ten. The record originates from a study of early stage breast cancer tumors. Looking at the study overall: Most invasive tumors, about 75% of the 16, were ER+/PR+/HER2-. Findings of the study overall: Most shared enriched TCRB sequences were commonly generated ones.

The V and J ends lost 5 bases and 3 bases respectively, with 16 bases between them. CDR1 and CDR2 (germline): SGHNT, YENEEA. The CDR3 has 15 amino acids. The source material was blood. The V call is TRBV11-3, the J call TRBJ2-5; D remains ambiguous. This receptor was obtained from a person aged 35-49 years with breast cancer. The CDR3 loop reads CASSDRRDLKETQYF. CDR3 coding DNA: TGTGCCAGCAGCGATAGGCGCGACCTGAAAGAGACCCAGTACTTC.